These 8 T cell receptor beta chains share one sample of origin, sequenced in a study of neurological immune-mediated disorders (dated by TCRdb to about 2019). The library came from 5' RACE. Sequenced using an Illumina HiSeq 2500. Starting from the raw public reads, TCRdb applied fastp trimming at Q25, assembled clones with MiXCR and retained in-frame beta chains. A single entry per CDR3 protein holds the most common genes and DNA from its merged rows. For this sample the table gives roughly 100,000 distinct CDR3 sequences, of which roughly 3.2% were detected only once. Of the sample, 2.9% falls within the top ten clones. The specimen sequenced was PBMCs. These receptors were collected from a woman between 50 and 59 years old with multiple sclerosis.

This clonotype was picked up many times. The chain joins TRBV5-1 to TRBJ2-3; possibly TRBD1 for D (5 bases). The germline gives CDR1 SGHRS, CDR2 YFSETQ. The CDR3 totals 14 residues. Trimming stripped 3 bases from V and 1 base from J, with 9 bases between. The CDR3 DNA is TGCGCCAGCAGCTGGCAGGGTCGCACAGATACGCAGTATTTT. It yields the protein CASSWQGRTDTQYF.

This clonotype was observed many times. V gene TRBV7-2 combines with J gene TRBJ2-7; tentatively, D is TRBD1 (5 bases). The CDR3 runs to 13 residues. V gave up 1 base and J gave up 4 bases, with 8 bases separating them. Germline V gene lookup returns CDR1 SGHTA and CDR2 FQGNSA. DNA for the CDR3: TGTGCCAGCAGCTTAGGGAAGGGGTACGAGCAGTACTTC. Translation gives CASSLGKGYEQYF.

The chain recombines TRBV13 with TRBJ1-1, with a possible D match to TRBD1 (6 bases). Trimming pared 3 bases from V and 3 bases from J, leaving 20 bases between. This CDR3 comprises 17 residues. CDR1 PRHDT and CDR2 FYEKMQ come from the germline V gene (reference sequence). In DNA form, the CDR3 reads TGTGCCAGCAGCTTCAACGTCGCAGGGGTTTCCGACACTGAAGCTTTCTTT. It encodes CASSFNVAGVSDTEAFF. The full variable domain, completed using reference TRBV13 and TRBJ1-1, is AAGVIQSPRHLIKEKRETATLKCYPIPRHDTVYWYQQGPGQDPQFLISFYEKMQSDKGSIPDRFSAQQFSDYHSELNMSSLELGDSALYFCASSFNVAGVSDTEAFFGQGTRLTVV.

This clonotype was seen many times. The V and J genes are TRBV7-6 and TRBJ2-5; possible D gene TRBD2, 7 bases. The CDR3 is 19 amino acids. CDR1 is SGHVS and CDR2 is FNYEAQ in the germline V gene. Deletions cut 5 bases from V and 6 bases from J, with 31 bases between. CDR3 protein: CASSPGAPRRGLPKQTQYF. The DNA for the CDR3 is TGTGCCAGCAGCCCGGGTGCCCCGCGGCGGGGGCTCCCGAAGCAGACCCAGTACTTC. The whole variable domain, filled in from reference TRBV7-6 and TRBJ2-5, reads GAGVSQSPRYKVTKRGQDVALRCDPISGHVSLYWYRQALGQGPEFLTYFNYEAQQDKSGLPNDRFSAERPEGSISTLTIQRTEQRDSAMYRCASSPGAPRRGLPKQTQYFGPGTRLLVL.

The rearrangement joins TRBV7-2 to TRBJ2-7; TRBD1 agrees at 8 bases. CDR1 is SGHTA, CDR2 FQGNSA, per germline. Trimming at V came to 1 base and at J to 2 bases, leaving 4 bases not matched to a gene. This CDR3 spans 15 amino acids. The CDR3 region has the DNA TGTGCCAGCAGCTTAGACAGGGGGTTTACCTACGAGCAGTACTTC. Its translation: CASSLDRGFTYEQYF.

This clonotype was counted between two and nine times. One junction end disagrees with the germline gene, perhaps due to a read error. The V and J genes are TRBV12-3 or TRBV12-4 and TRBJ1-5, with D maybe TRBD1 (5 bases). The CDR3 spans 14 residues. The CDR3, as DNA: TGTGCCAGCAGTTTTGGGTGGGGACGCAAGACCCAGAATTTT. Its protein is CASSFGWGRKTQNF.

This clonotype was detected ten times or more. V is TRBV3-1 and J is TRBJ1-2; TRBD1 aligns across 8 bases. V dropped 0 bases and J dropped 1; count of bases not matched to a gene: 7. Per germline, CDR1 LGHDT and CDR2 YNNKEL (reference sequence). CDR3 length: 17 residues. The CDR3 DNA reads TGTGCCAGCAGCCAAGATCTCGGACAGGGTGGTAACTATGGCTACACCTTC. Translation: CASSQDLGQGGNYGYTF.

This clonotype was seen ten or more times. CDR3: CATMRLAGVNEQFF. In DNA, the CDR3 is TGTGCCACCATGCGTCTAGCGGGGGTAAATGAGCAGTTCTTC. J is TRBJ2-1 and V is TRBV15; TRBD2 aligns across 10 bases. Trimming cost V 7 bases and J 7 bases; bases outside gene matches: 7. Per the germline V gene, CDR1 is LNHNV and CDR2 is YYDKDF (reference sequence). This CDR3 contains 14 residues.